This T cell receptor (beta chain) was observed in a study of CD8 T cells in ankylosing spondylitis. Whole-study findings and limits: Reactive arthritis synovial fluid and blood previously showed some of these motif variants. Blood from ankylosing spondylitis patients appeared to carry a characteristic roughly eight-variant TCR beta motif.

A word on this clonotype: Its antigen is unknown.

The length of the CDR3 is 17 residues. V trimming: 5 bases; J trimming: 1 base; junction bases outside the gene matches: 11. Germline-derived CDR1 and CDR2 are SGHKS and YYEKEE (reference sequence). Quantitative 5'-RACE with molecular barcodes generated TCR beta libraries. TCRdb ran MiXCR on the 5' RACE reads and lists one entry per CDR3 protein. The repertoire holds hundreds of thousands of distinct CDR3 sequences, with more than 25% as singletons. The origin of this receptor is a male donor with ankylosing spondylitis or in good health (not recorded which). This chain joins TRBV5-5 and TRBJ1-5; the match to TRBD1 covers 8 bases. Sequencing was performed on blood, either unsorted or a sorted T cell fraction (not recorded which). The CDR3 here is CASSPDRGSKSNQPQHF. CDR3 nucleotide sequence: TGTGCCAGCAGTCCCGACAGGGGAAGTAAGAGCAATCAGCCCCAGCATTTT.